This is a list of T cell receptor beta chains from one sample in a study of shared clonotypes between healthy human individuals. Only in-frame clones appear in the TCRdb table, and some are missing; sequencing was by immunoSEQ multiplex PCR. The sample holds about 480,000 clones; more than 65% are singletons and the top ten take 10% to 15%. Sequencing used PBMCs. The receptors come from a woman aged 40 to 55 in good health. Some clones in this sample may be carry-over from other donors' samples. CDR3s include the opening cysteine and the closing phenylalanine or tryptophan. Each record gives: V gene, CDR3 length, CDR3 protein.

TRBV5-5 | 13 | CASSLDPNTEAFF
TRBV28 | 17 | CASSPHPGTLYNSPLHF
TRBV28 | 15 | CASSTSSRGTGELFF
TRBV28 | 14 | CASSQRGGDIGYTF
TRBV7-2 | 13 | CASSLLGTDTQYF
TRBV11-2 | 13 | CASSPGQGNIQYF
TRBV27 | 16 | CASRVAGTSGRSTQYF
TRBV28 | 14 | CASSSRSAISGYTF
TRBV19 | 15 | CASSPTGGRADTQYF
TRBV28 | 15 | CASRLTGLGVSPLHF
TRBV28 | 13 | CASRNPSSSAQHF
TRBV7-9 | 16 | CASSLTDRERGETQYF
TRBV29-1 | 13 | CSALSGRRGEQFF
TRBV18 | 13 | CASSLGQGQPQHF
TRBV10-2 | 13 | CASGTSPEHEQYF
TRBV5-4 | 14 | CASSLAKSSYEQYF
TRBV7-9 | 16 | CASSLGEREFDNEQFF
TRBV7-8 | 14 | CASSHGLAGGLQYF
TRBV5-1 | 14 | CASTPRQGAWEQYF
TRBV18 | 13 | CASSPDMNTEAFF
TRBV10-2 | 14 | CASSAVRANTEAFF
TRBV28 | 16 | CASSFSQGAIGDTQYF
TRBV18 | 11 | CASSPDGEQYF
TRBV7-3 | 13 | CASSPGSTDTQYF
TRBV10-3 | 14 | CATSRADSTDTQYF
TRBV19 | 16 | CASSKRPTLASYEQYF
TRBV10-3 | 12 | CAISGRLGEQYF
TRBV7-3 | 14 | CASSSGAGVDGYTF
TRBV7-6 | 15 | CASSLEGLNTGELFF
TRBV30 | 14 | CAWGGRGYNQPQHF
TRBV7-2 | 15 | CASSKEVGSPGELFF
TRBV6-6 | 13 | CASSYTRDSEAFF
TRBV19 | 14 | CASSLDSYGYGYTF
TRBV28 | 13 | CASRLQGSYGYTF
TRBV15 | 13 | CATSRDNADEQYF
TRBV11-2 | 14 | CASKTQGVTYEQYF
TRBV10-2 | 18 | CASSDLPPAGGYTDTQYF
TRBV28 | 15 | CASSLTSGRRSRQFF
TRBV28 | 16 | CASSALAGEWTDTQYF
TRBV19 | 11 | CASGGFGELFF
TRBV2 | 13 | CASSVGRQETQYF
TRBV2 | 14 | CASMLRGSSYEQYF
TRBV29-1 | 14 | CSVEESGQGEKLFF
TRBV4-2 | 15 | CASSQVLAGVHEQFF
TRBV6-6 | 14 | CASSYRDSNQPQHF
TRBV5-6 | 14 | CASSRGLGNSPLHF